The 9 T cell receptor beta chains given below trace back to one sample, sequenced in a study of blood T cells in healthy people across ages. A second 7 to 11 cycle PCR used barcoded and J-beta primers. Each CDR3 protein gets one entry after TCRdb re-called the 5' RACE reads with MiXCR. The table shows roughly 680,000 distinct CDR3 sequences, with under 65% occurring only once. Sequencing input: blood. The receptors originated from a woman aged 80 or older in good health.

Notes on this clonotype: This could be a read error, since a much larger clone is one nucleotide away. J is TRBJ2-1 and V is TRBV4-1; unclear D gene. CDR1 MGHRA and CDR2 YSYEKL come from the germline V gene. This CDR3 has 16 amino acids. The CDR3, as DNA: TGCGCCAGCTGCCACCCCAGGACCACCTCCTACAATGAGCAGTTCTTC. Its protein product is CASCHPRTTSYNEQFF.

This clonotype was seen many times. The chain employs TRBV5-5 and TRBJ1-5, with D hard to call. The CDR3 is made up of 14 amino acids. Trimming removed 0 bases from V and 6 bases from J, with 10 bases in between. Germline V lookup: CDR1 SGHKS, CDR2 YYEKEE (reference sequence). The CDR3 nucleotides read TGTGCCAGCAGCTTGGTGTGGGATAGTCAGCCCCAGCATTTT. This codes for CASSLVWDSQPQHF.

This clonotype was detected a few times. This chain joins TRBV28 and TRBJ1-2, with no clear D. Germline V gene sequence: CDR1 MDHEN, CDR2 SYDVKM. V was shortened by 6 bases and J by 2 bases, with 16 bases between the two germline ends. CDR3 size: 15 residues. CDR3 nucleotide sequence: TGTGCCAGCAGCCTAGGTCGGGAGACCAACTATGGCTACACCTTC. Its protein product is CASSLGRETNYGYTF.

This clonotype was counted many times. This chain joins TRBV28 and TRBJ2-6; perhaps TRBD2 as D (6 bases). Per germline, CDR1 MDHEN and CDR2 SYDVKM. The germline V and J ends were trimmed by 6 bases and 0 bases, with 15 bases remaining between them. The CDR3 spans 17 residues. CDR3 sequence (DNA): TGTGCCAGCAGGGCCGGGAGTCTATCCTCTGGGGCCAACGTCCTGACTTTC. This codes for CASRAGSLSSGANVLTF.

CDR3 sequence: CASSPSGSQYNEQFF. Here the CDR3 DNA reads TGTGCCAGCAGCCCTAGCGGGAGTCAGTACAATGAGCAGTTCTTC. V gene TRBV6-5 combines with J gene TRBJ2-1; the match to TRBD2 covers 10 bases. Germline V gene sequence: CDR1 MNHEY, CDR2 SVGAGI. This CDR3 has 15 residues. With V trimmed by 6 bases and J by 4 bases, 6 bases remained unmatched.

The chain carries TRBV6-2 or TRBV6-3 and TRBJ2-3; the D is unclear. Germline V gene data show CDR1 as MNHEY and CDR2 as SVGEGT. CDR3 size: 13 residues. The V and J ends lost 7 bases and 0 bases respectively, with 8 bases between them. The CDR3 protein is CASTRPSTDTQYF. The CDR3 nucleotides are TGTGCCAGCACTCGGCCCAGCACAGATACGCAGTATTTT.

The V and J genes are TRBV7-3 and TRBJ1-2; no clear D gene. V was shortened by 0 bases and J by 4 bases, with 15 bases between the two germline ends. The CDR3 runs 16 residues. Germline V gives CDR1 SGHTA, CDR2 FQGTGA. CDR3 in amino acids: CASSLTKTYGGYGYTF. The CDR3 region has the DNA TGTGCCAGCAGCTTAACGAAGACCTACGGCGGCTATGGCTACACCTTC.

In this sample, this clonotype turned up many times. The J gene is TRBJ1-4, the V gene TRBV6-1, with D uncertain. V gave up 4 bases and J gave up 8 bases, with 14 bases separating them. CDR1 MNHNS and CDR2 SASEGT come from the germline V gene. The CDR3 spans 14 residues. The CDR3 DNA reads TGTGCCAGCAGTGGGCCCTTTCTAAGGGAAAAACTGTTTTTT. Its protein is CASSGPFLREKLFF.

The V gene is TRBV12-3 or TRBV12-4, the J gene TRBJ2-5; D is possibly TRBD2 (5 bases). V lost 7 bases to trimming and J lost 1 base, with 16 bases between them. The CDR3 contains 15 residues. CDR3: CASIRSLAAQETQYF. DNA for the CDR3: TGTGCCAGCATCCGAAGTCTAGCCGCCCAAGAGACCCAGTACTTC.